A single sample gave rise to the 27 T cell receptor beta chains below, sequenced in a study of cytomegalovirus exposure and HLA in healthy donors. Only in-frame clones appear in the TCRdb table, and some are missing; sequencing was by immunoSEQ multiplex PCR. The table has around 55,000 clones, over 75% seen once. Material for sequencing was PBMCs. The source of these receptors is a man between 18 and 29 years old in good health and CMV-seronegative.

This clone was recorded only once. This CDR3 reads CASSLSSVGMGTVHNEQFF. CDR3 coding DNA: TGTGCCAGCAGCTTAAGTTCGGTAGGAATGGGGACTGTACACAATGAGCAGTTCTTC. This chain uses TRBV7-6 with TRBJ2-1; D possibly corresponds to TRBD2 (6 bases). V lost 2 bases and J 5 bases, leaving 25 bases between the germline ends. This CDR3 region has 19 residues. Germline lookup yields CDR1 SGHVS and CDR2 FNYEAQ. Based on the CDR3 plus reference TRBV7-6 and TRBJ2-1, the full variable domain is GAGVSQSPRYKVTKRGQDVALRCDPISGHVSLYWYRQALGQGPEFLTYFNYEAQQDKSGLPNDRFSAERPEGSISTLTIQRTEQRDSAMYRCASSLSSVGMGTVHNEQFFGPGTRLTVL.

CDR3 bases: TGTGCCAGCAGGCCCCTCTATGAAGCTTTCTTT. Translated: CASRPLYEAFF. This chain connects TRBV7-9 to TRBJ1-1; D is unresolved. This CDR3 spans 11 amino acids. Deletions cut 6 bases from V and 7 bases from J, with 9 bases between. Germline-derived CDR1 and CDR2 are SEHNR and FQNEAQ (reference sequence).

This rearrangement joins TRBV27 to TRBJ2-3; D uncertain. Germline lookup yields CDR1 MNHEY and CDR2 SMNVEV (reference sequence). The CDR3 runs 12 residues. Trimming cost V 8 bases and J 6 bases, with 12 bases left between them. Here the CDR3 reads CASRAPVDTQYF. The CDR3 nucleotides are TGTGCCAGCCGCGCCCCCGTGGATACGCAGTATTTT.

The CDR3 coding sequence is TGTGCCAGCAGCTTGGGACAGCCCTCTGGGGCCAACGTCCTGACTTTC. Residues: CASSLGQPSGANVLTF. The chain combines TRBV7-9 with TRBJ2-6, with TRBD1 matching 7 bases. The CDR3 covers 16 residues. Trimming took 3 bases from V and 0 from J; bases not matched to a gene: 2. CDR1 SEHNR and CDR2 FQNEAQ come from the germline V gene (reference sequence).

This clone came up once. This chain links TRBV7-9 with TRBJ1-1; D perhaps matches TRBD1 (6 bases). The CDR3 contains 14 residues. Trimming stripped 6 bases from V and 1 base from J, with 12 bases between. CDR1 and CDR2 (germline): SEHNR, FQNEAQ (reference sequence). The CDR3 nucleotides are TGTGCCAGCAGTTCAGACAGGCGGAACACTGAAGCTTTCTTT. Translating gives CASSSDRRNTEAFF.

CDR3 DNA: TGTGCCAGCCACAAGGGGCGGGAGGGCACAGATACGCAGTATTTT. Its translation: CASHKGREGTDTQYF. The rearrangement uses TRBV6-1 and TRBJ2-3, with 8 bases matching TRBD2. The V gene's germline CDR1 is MNHNS and CDR2 SASEGT. With 8 bases clipped from V and 1 base from J, the junction kept 8 bases outside the gene matches. The CDR3 is made up of 15 amino acids.

V usage is TRBV5-4 and J usage is TRBJ2-7; tentatively, D is TRBD2 (6 bases). Trimming stripped 5 bases from V and 8 bases from J, with 17 bases between. The CDR3 runs 13 residues. In germline, CDR1 is SGHNT, CDR2 YYREEE (reference sequence). CDR3: CASRGDSARKQYF. The DNA for the CDR3 is TGTGCCAGCAGGGGGGACTCCGCGAGGAAGCAGTACTTC.

The J gene is TRBJ2-3, the V gene TRBV5-1, with 7 bases lining up with TRBD1. The junction had 4 bases not matched to a gene; V was cut back by 4 bases and J by 2 bases. Germline V gives CDR1 SGHRS, CDR2 YFSETQ. The CDR3 runs to 14 residues. Here the CDR3 reads CASSRGRPTDTQYF. CDR3 coding DNA: TGCGCCAGCAGCAGGGGGCGCCCCACAGATACGCAGTATTTT.

The V gene is TRBV6-6, the J gene TRBJ1-1; no firm D call. Germline V gene sequence: CDR1 MNHNY, CDR2 SVGAGI (reference sequence). The CDR3 extends over 12 amino acids. Trimming stripped 3 bases from V and 1 base from J, with 3 bases between. In DNA, the CDR3 is TGTGCCAGCAGTTATAGGAACACTGAAGCTTTCTTT. It encodes CASSYRNTEAFF.

The J gene is TRBJ1-3, the V gene TRBV7-9; 7 bases align to TRBD1. Germline CDR1 SEHNR, CDR2 FQNEAQ (reference sequence). This CDR3 contains 18 residues. V was clipped by 1 base and J by 6 bases; unmatched bases: 15. CDR3 sequence (DNA): TGTGCCAGCAGCTTAGTCGGTATGTTAGGGACAGACGCAAACACCATATATTTT. It codes for CASSLVGMLGTDANTIYF.

This rearrangement joins TRBV29-1 to TRBJ1-1; the D is unclear. V dropped 1 base and J dropped 3 bases, with 6 bases sitting between them. CDR3 length: 12 residues. Germline CDR1 reads SQVTM; CDR2 reads ANQGSEA. CDR3 protein: CSVEGAYTEAFF. The CDR3 nucleotides read TGCAGCGTTGAAGGGGCTTACACTGAAGCTTTCTTT. Full variable domain (missing parts from reference TRBV29-1 and TRBJ1-1): SAVISQKPSRDICQRGTSLTIQCQVDSQVTMMFWYRQQPGQSLTLIATANQGSEATYESGFVIDKFPISRPNLTFSTLTVSNMSPEDSSIYLCSVEGAYTEAFFGQGTRLTVV.

The genes are TRBV10-3 and TRBJ1-1; D ambiguous. The CDR3 is 13 residues long. Germline V gene sequence: CDR1 ENHRY, CDR2 SYGVKD. Trimming pared 4 bases from V and 4 bases from J, leaving 10 bases between. CDR3 loop: CAISGPSGTEAFF. CDR3 nucleotides: TGTGCCATCAGTGGACCCTCGGGCACTGAAGCTTTCTTT.

This chain uses TRBV25-1 with TRBJ2-3; 8 positions agree with TRBD2. The CDR3 has 16 residues. Germline V gene data show CDR1 as MGHDK and CDR2 as SYGVNS. Germline trimming cut 8 bases from V and 4 bases from J; bases unmatched to any gene: 14. The CDR3 protein is CASGSTPGGRADTQYF. CDR3 nucleotide sequence: TGTGCCAGCGGATCCACTCCGGGAGGGAGGGCAGATACGCAGTATTTT.

The chain combines TRBV4-1 with TRBJ1-5; D perhaps matches TRBD1 (5 bases). CDR3 size: 16 residues. From germline, CDR1 is MGHRA and CDR2 YSYEKL. The germline V and J ends were trimmed by 4 bases and 2 bases, with 15 bases remaining between them. This CDR3 reads CASSPFSDSGNQPQHF. CDR3 nucleotide sequence: TGCGCCAGCAGCCCCTTTTCTGACAGCGGCAATCAGCCCCAGCATTTT.

This chain connects TRBV9 to TRBJ2-3; TRBD2 matches at 9 bases. CDR3 size: 16 residues. V trimming: 0 bases; J trimming: 6 bases; junction bases outside the gene matches: 8. The germline V gene encodes CDR1 SGDLS and CDR2 YYNGEE. The DNA of the CDR3 is TGTGCCAGCAGCGTAGTTCCGGCGGGAGGGAGGGATACGCAGTATTTT. It is translated as CASSVVPAGGRDTQYF.

The V gene is TRBV2, the J gene TRBJ2-1, with D maybe TRBD2 (5 bases). Germline values: CDR1 SNHLY, CDR2 FYNNEI. This CDR3 region has 15 residues. Between the trimmed V and J ends, which lost 11 bases and 7 bases, there was a span of 24 bases. The CDR3 loop reads CAVQSSLGSRNEQFF. CDR3 DNA: TGTGCCGTACAATCTAGCCTTGGGTCGAGGAATGAGCAGTTCTTC.

The chain combines TRBV10-3 with TRBJ1-1, with 9 bases identical to TRBD1. The V segment lost 11 bases and the J segment 0 bases; nucleotides outside the gene matches: 4. This CDR3 is built from 13 residues. CDR1 is ENHRY, CDR2 SYGVKD, per germline. The DNA for the CDR3 is TGTGCCGCGGGGACAGGGCTGAACACTGAAGCTTTCTTT. Its translation: CAAGTGLNTEAFF.

The chain is built from TRBV6-5 and TRBJ2-1, with D tentatively TRBD1 (6 bases). Germline CDR1 is MNHEY and CDR2 is SVGAGI. The V end was cut by 7 bases, the J end by 5 bases, with 15 bases between. This CDR3 spans 14 amino acids. The CDR3 region is CASTEDRLNNEQFF. The CDR3 nucleotides read TGTGCCAGCACAGAGGACAGACTCAACAATGAGCAGTTCTTC.

The table lists this clone with a few counts. The V call is TRBV5-1, the J call TRBJ1-2; 10 bases fit TRBD1. This CDR3 comprises 17 residues. V gave up 3 bases and J gave up 2 bases; unmatched junction bases: 10. CDR1 is SGHRS, CDR2 YFSETQ, per germline. CDR3 bases: TGCGCCAGCAGCTCGTACTTTCCGGGACAGGGGAACTATGGCTACACCTTC. It specifies CASSSYFPGQGNYGYTF.

The V and J genes are TRBV11-3 and TRBJ2-7; weak D call: TRBD2 (6 bases). The CDR3 consists of 14 residues. The V end was cut by 5 bases, the J end by 3 bases, with 14 bases between. CDR1 SGHNT and CDR2 YENEEA come from the germline V gene. The CDR3 DNA sequence: TGTGCCAGCAGCCCCGGGGGAAAAAGCTACGAGCAGTACTTC. It translates to CASSPGGKSYEQYF.

The chain combines TRBV2 with TRBJ2-3; maybe TRBD1 (6 bases). V was trimmed by 1 base and J by 9 bases, leaving 17 bases between them. The germline V gene encodes CDR1 SNHLY and CDR2 FYNNEI. The CDR3 consists of 15 residues. This chain's CDR3 is CASSEGPDRQGTQYF. CDR3 nucleotide sequence: TGTGCCAGCAGTGAAGGGCCCGATCGGCAGGGGACGCAGTATTTT.

V usage is TRBV2 and J usage is TRBJ1-1; the match to TRBD1 covers 7 bases. The CDR3 has 17 amino acids. V lost 1 base, J lost 6 bases, and 14 bases stayed unmatched. CDR1 and CDR2 from the germline V gene are SNHLY and FYNNEI. CDR3 in amino acids: CASSEVSPRQGGSEAFF. The CDR3 DNA reads TGTGCCAGCAGTGAAGTAAGTCCCCGACAGGGCGGATCTGAAGCTTTCTTT. The complete variable domain, with remaining parts taken from reference TRBV2 and TRBJ1-1, reads EPEVTQTPSHQVTQMGQEVILRCVPISNHLYFYWYRQILGQKVEFLVSFYNNEISEKSEIFDDQFSVERPDGSNFTLKIRSTKLEDSAMYFCASSEVSPRQGGSEAFFGQGTRLTVV.

The J gene is TRBJ2-1, the V gene TRBV27, with 12 bases that match TRBD2. Trimming cost V 5 bases and J 7 bases; bases outside gene matches: 9. This CDR3 spans 16 amino acids. Germline V CDR1 and CDR2: MNHEY, SMNVEV (reference sequence). The CDR3 loop reads CASSPLAGGPGNEQFF. In DNA form, the CDR3 reads TGTGCCAGCAGTCCCCTAGCGGGAGGGCCGGGAAATGAGCAGTTCTTC.

The rearrangement links TRBV6-5 to TRBJ2-1, with D perhaps TRBD2 (6 bases). From germline, CDR1 is MNHEY and CDR2 SVGAGI. The CDR3 is 15 amino acids. Trimming cost V 6 bases and J 3 bases, with 15 bases left between them. This CDR3 is CASRLSGLYYNEQFF. The CDR3 DNA sequence: TGTGCCAGCAGACTGAGCGGGCTTTACTACAATGAGCAGTTCTTC.

This sequence joins TRBV2 and TRBJ1-5, with TRBD1 matching over 10 bases. The CDR3 is made up of 17 amino acids. J gave up 3 bases and V 2 bases, and 7 bases lay outside the gene matches. Per the germline V gene, CDR1 is SNHLY and CDR2 is FYNNEI. The CDR3 here is CASSEMRGQGNNQPQHF. DNA for the CDR3: TGTGCCAGCAGTGAAATGAGGGGACAGGGGAACAATCAGCCCCAGCATTTT.

This clone was counted a single time. The CDR3 bases are TGTGCCAGCAGTGCTGTTAGGGGCGCCCCCGAGCAGTACTTC. Encoded protein: CASSAVRGAPEQYF. The chain links TRBV2 to TRBJ2-7; a possible D gene is TRBD1 (5 bases). Trimming removed 4 bases from V and 6 bases from J, with 16 bases in between. Germline CDR1 reads SNHLY; CDR2 reads FYNNEI. CDR3 length equals 14 residues.

V and J are TRBV6-6 and TRBJ2-1, with 7 nucleotides matching TRBD2. From germline, CDR1 is MNHNY and CDR2 SVGAGI (reference sequence). This CDR3 spans 16 amino acids. Trimming at V came to 2 bases and at J to 6 bases, leaving 10 bases not matched to a gene. CDR3 protein: CASSYPPTSSGNEQFF. Here the CDR3 DNA reads TGTGCCAGCAGTTACCCCCCAACGTCTAGCGGCAATGAGCAGTTCTTC.